The source of this T cell receptor beta chain is a study of Ad26.COV2.S vaccination and SARS-CoV-2 variants. The study, taken as a whole, reports: Recipients of vaccine and of placebo showed similar breadth of their non-spike TCR repertoires.

On this clone itself: Its antigen is as yet unknown.

CDR1 is GTSNPN, CDR2 SVGIG, per germline (reference sequence). The V end was cut by 1 base, the J end by 2 bases, with 6 bases between. This CDR3 has 13 residues. Sequencing was performed with immunoSEQ multiplex PCR; in TCRdb, only in-frame clones are kept and a portion is missing. The sample has about 410,000 clones; roughly nine tenths are singletons. The treatment is: over 15 received Ad26.COV2.S at low or high dose, single or two shots; roughly five received placebo; per-sample allocation not given. After the first vaccine or placebo injection, samples were drawn on day 63. This TCR was recovered from a person aged 18-60 years who received the Ad26.COV2.S COVID-19 vaccine or a placebo. The chain recombines TRBV30 with TRBJ1-5, with D uncertain. Here the sequenced sample was peripheral blood, taken in a trial of Ad26.COV2.S vaccine versus placebo. Here the CDR3 reads CAWSDSRNQPQHF. The CDR3 nucleotides are TGTGCCTGGAGTGACTCCCGCAATCAGCCCCAGCATTTT.